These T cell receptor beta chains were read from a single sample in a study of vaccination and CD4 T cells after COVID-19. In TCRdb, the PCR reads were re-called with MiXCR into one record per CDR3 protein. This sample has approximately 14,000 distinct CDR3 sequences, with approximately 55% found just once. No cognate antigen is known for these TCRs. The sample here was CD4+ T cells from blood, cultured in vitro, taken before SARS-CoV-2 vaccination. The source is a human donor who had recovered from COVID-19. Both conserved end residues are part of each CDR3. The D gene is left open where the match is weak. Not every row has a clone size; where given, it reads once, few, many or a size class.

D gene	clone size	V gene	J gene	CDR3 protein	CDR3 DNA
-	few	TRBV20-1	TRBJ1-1	CRAKGYRNTEAFF	TGCAGGGCTAAGGGGTATAGAAACACTGAAGCTTTCTTT
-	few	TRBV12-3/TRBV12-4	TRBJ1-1	CASSLGGVTEAFF	TGTGCCAGCAGTTTAGGGGGGGTCACTGAAGCTTTCTTT
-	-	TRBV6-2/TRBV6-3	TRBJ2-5	CASRGTAQETQYF	TGTGCCAGCAGGGGGACTGCCCAAGAGACCCAGTACTTC
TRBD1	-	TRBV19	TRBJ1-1	CASSISRTGGTEAFF	TGTGCCAGTAGTATAAGTCGAACAGGGGGCACTGAAGCTTTCTTT
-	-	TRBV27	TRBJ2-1	CASSSYRIDEQFF	TGTGCCAGCAGTTCCTACAGGATCGATGAGCAGTTCTTC
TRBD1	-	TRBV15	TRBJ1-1	CATSRNRQGAAFF	TGTGCCACCAGCAGGAACCGACAGGGTGCAGCTTTCTTT
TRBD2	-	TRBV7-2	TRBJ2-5	CASSLGAGAQWTQYF	TGTGCCAGCAGCTTAGGAGCGGGGGCCCAGTGGACCCAGTACTTC
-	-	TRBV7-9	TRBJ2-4	CASSVLGQVIQYF	TGTGCCAGCAGCGTACTCGGGCAAGTCATTCAGTACTTC
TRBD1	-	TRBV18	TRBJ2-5	CASSPLGTVMETQYF	TGTGCCAGCTCACCACTGGGGACAGTAATGGAGACCCAGTACTTC
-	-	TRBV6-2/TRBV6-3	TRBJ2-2	CASVRAHTGELFF	TGTGCCAGCGTCCGGGCTCACACCGGGGAGCTGTTTTTT
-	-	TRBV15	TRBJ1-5	CATSRGSGNQPQHF	TGTGCCACCAGCAGAGGCTCTGGAAATCAGCCCCAGCATTTT
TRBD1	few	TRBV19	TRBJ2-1	CASTGTGIPYEQFF	TGTGCCAGTACTGGGACAGGGATCCCGTACGAGCAGTTCTTC
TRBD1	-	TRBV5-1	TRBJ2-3	CASSLGRYRDRGPPTQYF	TGCGCCAGCAGCCTAGGACGGTACCGGGACAGGGGCCCTCCTACGCAGTATTTT
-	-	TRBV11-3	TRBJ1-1	CASHRGEDTEAFF	TGTGCCAGCCATCGGGGGGAGGACACTGAAGCTTTCTTT
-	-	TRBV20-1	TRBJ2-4	CSATGKAKNIQYF	TGCAGTGCAACCGGAAAGGCCAAAAACATTCAGTACTTC
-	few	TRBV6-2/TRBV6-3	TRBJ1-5	CASSPPRVGSNQPQHF	TGTGCCAGCAGTCCACCTCGTGTAGGGAGCAATCAGCCCCAGCATTTT
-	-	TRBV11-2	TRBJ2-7	CASSLIRGQGTFPYF	TGTGCCAGCAGCTTAATACGGGGGCAGGGAACTTTCCCGTACTTC
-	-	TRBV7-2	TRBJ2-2	CASSALLGTGELFF	TGTGCCAGCAGCGCTCTCCTTGGCACCGGGGAGCTGTTTTTT
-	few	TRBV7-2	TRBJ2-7	CASKRGGGSAEQYF	TGTGCCAGCAAAAGGGGGGGCGGAAGCGCCGAGCAGTACTTC
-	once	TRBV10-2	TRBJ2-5	CASSEWVARETQYF	TGCGCCAGCAGTGAGTGGGTCGCCCGAGAGACCCAGTACTTC
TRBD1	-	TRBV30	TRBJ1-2	CANPGQLYGYTF	TGTGCCAACCCGGGACAGCTCTATGGCTACACCTTC
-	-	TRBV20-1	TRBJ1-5	CSARDQGSPWNQPQHF	TGCAGTGCTAGAGATCAAGGGTCACCTTGGAATCAGCCCCAGCATTTT
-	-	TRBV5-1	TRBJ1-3	CASSPYTSLSSGNTIYF	TGCGCCAGCAGCCCATACACGTCCCTGAGCTCTGGAAACACCATATATTTT
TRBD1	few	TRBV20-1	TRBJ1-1	CSAKAGGNTEAFF	TGCAGTGCAAAGGCAGGGGGGAACACTGAAGCTTTCTTT
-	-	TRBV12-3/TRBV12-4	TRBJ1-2	CASSMGSSGGGYTF	TGTGCCAGCAGCATGGGATCATCGGGTGGGGGCTACACCTTC
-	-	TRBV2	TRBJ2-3	CASSDTGSTDTQYF	TGTGCCAGCAGTGACACGGGATCCACAGATACGCAGTATTTT
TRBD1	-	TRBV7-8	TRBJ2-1	CASSSTGTGRRNEQFF	TGTGCCAGCAGCTCAACCGGGACAGGGAGGAGGAATGAGCAGTTCTTC
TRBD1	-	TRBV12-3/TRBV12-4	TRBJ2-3	CASSATGGSTDTQYF	TGTGCCAGCAGCGCGACAGGGGGTAGCACAGATACGCAGTATTTT
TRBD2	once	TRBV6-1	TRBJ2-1	CASSPLAGVYNEQFF	TGTGCCAGCAGTCCCTTAGCGGGAGTATACAATGAGCAGTTCTTC
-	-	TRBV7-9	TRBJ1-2	CASSLRANYGYTF	TGTGCCAGCAGCTTAAGAGCAAACTATGGCTACACCTTC
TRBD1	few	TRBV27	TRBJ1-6	CASSPSGGSYSPLHF	TGTGCCAGCAGTCCCTCAGGGGGCAGTTATTCACCCCTCCACTTT
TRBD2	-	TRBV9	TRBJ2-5	CASSVGRGVSETQYF	TGTGCCAGCAGCGTCGGGCGGGGGGTCTCAGAGACCCAGTACTTC
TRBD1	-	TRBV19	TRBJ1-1	CASSTRTGREAFF	TGTGCCAGTAGTACCCGGACAGGGAGGGAAGCTTTCTTT
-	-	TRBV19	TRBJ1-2	CASSWENNYGYTF	TGTGCCAGTAGTTGGGAGAATAACTATGGCTACACCTTC
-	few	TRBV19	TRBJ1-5	CASSIQGGQPQHF	TGTGCCAGTAGTATTCAGGGAGGTCAGCCCCAGCATTTT
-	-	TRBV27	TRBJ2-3	CASSRGDTQYF	TGTGCCAGCAGTCGCGGGGATACGCAGTATTTT
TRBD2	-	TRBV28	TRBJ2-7	CASSRPAGAYEQYF	TGTGCCAGCTCTAGACCAGCGGGGGCCTACGAGCAGTACTTC
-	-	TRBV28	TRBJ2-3	CATGRPRGDTQYF	TGTGCCACTGGGAGGCCCCGGGGAGATACGCAGTATTTT
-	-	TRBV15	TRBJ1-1	CATSPRGNTEAFF	TGTGCCACCAGCCCACGGGGGAACACTGAAGCTTTCTTT
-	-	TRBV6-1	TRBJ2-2	CASRGDTGELFF	TGTGCCAGCAGGGGGGACACCGGGGAGCTGTTTTTT
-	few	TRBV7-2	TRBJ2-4	CASSGSTIQYF	TGTGCCAGCAGTGGGTCCACCATTCAGTACTTC
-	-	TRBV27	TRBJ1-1	CASASLIYTGKLTEAFF	TGTGCCAGCGCCTCACTAATATACACAGGGAAGCTCACTGAAGCTTTCTTT
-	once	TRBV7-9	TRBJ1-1	CASSLAVVALNAEALF	TGTGCCAGCAGCTTAGCCGTCGTTGCTTTGAACGCTGAAGCTCTCTTT
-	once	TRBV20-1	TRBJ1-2	CSARDAQGQGYTF	TGCAGTGCTAGAGATGCTCAGGGGCAGGGCTACACCTTC
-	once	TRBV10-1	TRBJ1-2	CASSESGAIDGYTF	TGCGCCAGCAGTGAGAGTGGGGCGATTGATGGCTACACCTTC